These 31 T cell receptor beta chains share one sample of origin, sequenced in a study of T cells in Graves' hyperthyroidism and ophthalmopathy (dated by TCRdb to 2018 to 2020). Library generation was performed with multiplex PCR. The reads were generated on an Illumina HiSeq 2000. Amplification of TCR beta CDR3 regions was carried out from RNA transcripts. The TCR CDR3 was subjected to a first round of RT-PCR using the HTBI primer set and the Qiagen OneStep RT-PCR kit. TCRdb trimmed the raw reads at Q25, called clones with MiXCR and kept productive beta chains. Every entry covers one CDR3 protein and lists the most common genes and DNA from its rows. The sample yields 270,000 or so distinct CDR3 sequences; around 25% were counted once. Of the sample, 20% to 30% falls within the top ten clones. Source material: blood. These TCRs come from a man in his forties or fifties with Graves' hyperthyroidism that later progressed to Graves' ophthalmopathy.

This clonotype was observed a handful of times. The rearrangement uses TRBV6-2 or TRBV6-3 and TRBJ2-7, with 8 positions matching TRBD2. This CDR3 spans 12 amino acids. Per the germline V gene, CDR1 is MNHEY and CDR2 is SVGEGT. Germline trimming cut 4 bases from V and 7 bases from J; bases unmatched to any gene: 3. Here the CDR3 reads CASSWVAGEQYF. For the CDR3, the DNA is TGTGCCAGCAGTTGGGTAGCGGGAGAGCAGTACTTC.

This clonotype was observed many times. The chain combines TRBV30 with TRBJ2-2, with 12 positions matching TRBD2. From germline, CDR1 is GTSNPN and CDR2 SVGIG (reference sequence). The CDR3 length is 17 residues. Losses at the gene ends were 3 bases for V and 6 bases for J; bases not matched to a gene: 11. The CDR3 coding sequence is TGTGCCTGGAGGGACCTAGCGGGAGGGCGACGGGCCGGGGAGCTGTTTTTT. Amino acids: CAWRDLAGGRRAGELFF.

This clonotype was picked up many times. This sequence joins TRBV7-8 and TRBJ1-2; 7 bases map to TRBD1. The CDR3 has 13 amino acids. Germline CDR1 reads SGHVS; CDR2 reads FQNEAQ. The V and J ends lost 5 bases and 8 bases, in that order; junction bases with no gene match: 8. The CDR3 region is CASSPTGVRGYTF. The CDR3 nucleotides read TGTGCCAGCAGCCCTACAGGGGTTCGCGGCTACACCTTC.

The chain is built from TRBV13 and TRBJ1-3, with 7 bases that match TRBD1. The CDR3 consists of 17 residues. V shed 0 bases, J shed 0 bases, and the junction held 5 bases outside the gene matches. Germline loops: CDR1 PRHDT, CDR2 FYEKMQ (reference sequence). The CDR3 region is CASSLGWAGGSGNTIYF. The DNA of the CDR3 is TGTGCCAGCAGCTTAGGCTGGGCAGGGGGCTCTGGAAACACCATATATTTT. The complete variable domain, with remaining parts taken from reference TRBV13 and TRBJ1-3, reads AAGVIQSPRHLIKEKRETATLKCYPIPRHDTVYWYQQGPGQDPQFLISFYEKMQSDKGSIPDRFSAQQFSDYHSELNMSSLELGDSALYFCASSLGWAGGSGNTIYFGEGSWLTVV.

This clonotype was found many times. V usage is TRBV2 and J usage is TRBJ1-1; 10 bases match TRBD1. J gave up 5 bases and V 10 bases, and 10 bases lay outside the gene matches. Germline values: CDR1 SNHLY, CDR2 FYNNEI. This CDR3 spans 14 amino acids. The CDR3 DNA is TGTGCCACTCTGCGACAGGGGGCGAGTACTGAAGCTTTCTTT. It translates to CATLRQGASTEAFF.

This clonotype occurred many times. CDR3 nucleotide sequence: TGTGCCAGCAGTTACTTAGGGACAGAGATCTACGAGCAGTACTTC. It specifies CASSYLGTEIYEQYF. This chain connects TRBV6-5 to TRBJ2-7; 7 bases align to TRBD1. This CDR3 contains 15 residues. After removal of 1 base from V and 3 bases from J, the junction contained 6 bases not matched to a gene. Germline CDR1 is MNHEY and CDR2 is SVGAGI.

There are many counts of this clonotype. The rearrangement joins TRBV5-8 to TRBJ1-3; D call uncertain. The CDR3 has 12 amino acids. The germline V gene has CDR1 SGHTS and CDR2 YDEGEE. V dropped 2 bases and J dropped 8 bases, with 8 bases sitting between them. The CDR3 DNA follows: TGTGCCAGCAGCTTCAGAAGGGACACCATATATTTT. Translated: CASSFRRDTIYF. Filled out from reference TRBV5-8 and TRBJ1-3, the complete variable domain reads EAGVTQSPTHLIKTRGQQATLRCSPISGHTSVYWYQQALGLGLQFLLWYDEGEERNRGNFPPRFSGRQFPNYSSELNVNALELEDSALYLCASSFRRDTIYFGEGSWLTVV.

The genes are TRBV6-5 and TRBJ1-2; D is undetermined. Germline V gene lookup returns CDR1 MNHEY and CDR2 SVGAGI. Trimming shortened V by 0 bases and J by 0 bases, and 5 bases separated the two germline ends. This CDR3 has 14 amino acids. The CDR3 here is CASSYSESNYGYTF. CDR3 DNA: TGTGCCAGCAGTTACTCGGAGTCTAACTATGGCTACACCTTC.

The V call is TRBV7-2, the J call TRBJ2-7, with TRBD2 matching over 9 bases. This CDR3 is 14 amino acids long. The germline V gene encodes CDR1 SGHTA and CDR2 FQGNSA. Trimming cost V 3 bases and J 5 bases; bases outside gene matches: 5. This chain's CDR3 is CASSFAGGPDEQYF. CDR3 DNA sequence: TGTGCCAGCAGCTTCGCGGGGGGGCCCGACGAGCAGTACTTC.

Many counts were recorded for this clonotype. CDR3 protein: CASSQVGSPLHF. CDR3 nucleotide sequence: TGTGCCAGCAGCCAAGTAGGATCACCCCTCCACTTT. The V call is TRBV4-2, the J call TRBJ1-6, with D uncertain. Trimming took off 1 base at V and 10 bases at J, with 5 bases between the two ends. Germline CDR1 reads LGHNA; CDR2 reads YNFKEQ. This CDR3 has 12 residues.

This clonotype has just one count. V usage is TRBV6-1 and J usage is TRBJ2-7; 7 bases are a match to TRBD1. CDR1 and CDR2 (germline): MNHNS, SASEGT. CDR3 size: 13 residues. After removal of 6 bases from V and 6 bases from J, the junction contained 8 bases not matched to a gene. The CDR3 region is CASSRDRDAEQYF. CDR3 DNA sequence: TGTGCCAGCAGCCGCGACAGGGATGCCGAGCAGTACTTC.

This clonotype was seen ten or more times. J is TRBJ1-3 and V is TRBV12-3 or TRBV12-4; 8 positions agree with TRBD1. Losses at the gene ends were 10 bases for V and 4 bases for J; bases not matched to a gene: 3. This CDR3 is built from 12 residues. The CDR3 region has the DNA TGTGCCAACAGGGGGGGAGGAAACACCATATATTTT. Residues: CANRGGGNTIYF.

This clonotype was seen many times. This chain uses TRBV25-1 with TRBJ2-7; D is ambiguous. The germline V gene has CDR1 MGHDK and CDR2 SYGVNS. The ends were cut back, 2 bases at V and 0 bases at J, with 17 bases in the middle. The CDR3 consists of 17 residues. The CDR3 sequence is CASSEVPRFGFSYEQYF. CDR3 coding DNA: TGTGCCAGCAGTGAAGTACCCAGGTTCGGGTTCTCCTACGAGCAGTACTTC.

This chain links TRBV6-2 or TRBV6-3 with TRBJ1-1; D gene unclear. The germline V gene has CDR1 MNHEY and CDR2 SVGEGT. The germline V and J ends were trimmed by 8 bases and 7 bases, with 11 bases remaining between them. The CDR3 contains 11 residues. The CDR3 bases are TGTGCCAGCGGACTCCGTAGTGAAGCTTTCTTT. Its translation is CASGLRSEAFF.

CDR3 DNA: TGTGCCAGCAGCTTAGTACAGCCAGCTGAAGCTTTCTTT. This gives the protein CASSLVQPAEAFF. The V gene is TRBV7-9, the J gene TRBJ1-1; D call uncertain. V dropped 1 base and J dropped 6 bases, with 9 bases sitting between them. Per germline, CDR1 SEHNR and CDR2 FQNEAQ (reference sequence). This CDR3 spans 13 amino acids.

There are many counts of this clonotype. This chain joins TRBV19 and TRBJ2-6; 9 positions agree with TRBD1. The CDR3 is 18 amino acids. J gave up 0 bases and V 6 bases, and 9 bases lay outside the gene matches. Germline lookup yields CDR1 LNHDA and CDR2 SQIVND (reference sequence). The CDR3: CASSTPGQGISGANVLTF. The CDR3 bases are TGTGCCAGTAGCACGCCGGGACAGGGCATCTCTGGGGCCAACGTCCTGACTTTC.

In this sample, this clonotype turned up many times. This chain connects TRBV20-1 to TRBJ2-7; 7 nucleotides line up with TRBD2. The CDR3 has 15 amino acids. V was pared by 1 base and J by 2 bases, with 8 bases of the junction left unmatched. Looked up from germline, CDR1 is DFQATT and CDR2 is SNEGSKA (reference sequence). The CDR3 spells CSARAGGSPPYEQYF. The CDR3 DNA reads TGCAGTGCTAGAGCTGGCGGGAGCCCCCCCTACGAGCAGTACTTC.

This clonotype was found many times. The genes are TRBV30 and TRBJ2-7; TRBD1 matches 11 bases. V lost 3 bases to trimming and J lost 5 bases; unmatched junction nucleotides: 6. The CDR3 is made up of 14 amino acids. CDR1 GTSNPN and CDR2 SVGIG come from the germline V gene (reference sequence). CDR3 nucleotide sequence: TGTGCCTGGAGCGGACAGGGGGCAAAAGACGAGCAGTACTTC. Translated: CAWSGQGAKDEQYF.

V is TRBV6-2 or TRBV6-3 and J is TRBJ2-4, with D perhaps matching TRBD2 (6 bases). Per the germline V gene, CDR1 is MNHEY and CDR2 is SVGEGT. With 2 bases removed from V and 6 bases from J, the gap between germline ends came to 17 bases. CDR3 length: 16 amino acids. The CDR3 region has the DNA TGTGCCAGCAGTTACCCCCCTGTCGTGGGAGGAAACATTCAGTACTTC. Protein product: CASSYPPVVGGNIQYF.

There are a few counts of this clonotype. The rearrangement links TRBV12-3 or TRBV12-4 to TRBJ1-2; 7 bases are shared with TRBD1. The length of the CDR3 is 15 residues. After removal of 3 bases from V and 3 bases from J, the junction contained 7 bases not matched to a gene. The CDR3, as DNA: TGTGCCAGCAGTTTGGGGACAGCTATTGACTATGGCTACACCTTC. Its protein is CASSLGTAIDYGYTF.

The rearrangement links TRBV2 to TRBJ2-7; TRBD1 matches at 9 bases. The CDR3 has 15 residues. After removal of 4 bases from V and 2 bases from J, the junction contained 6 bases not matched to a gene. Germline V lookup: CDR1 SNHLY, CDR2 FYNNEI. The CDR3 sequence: CASSAQGAITYEQYF. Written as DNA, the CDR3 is TGTGCCAGCAGTGCACAGGGGGCTATAACCTACGAGCAGTACTTC.

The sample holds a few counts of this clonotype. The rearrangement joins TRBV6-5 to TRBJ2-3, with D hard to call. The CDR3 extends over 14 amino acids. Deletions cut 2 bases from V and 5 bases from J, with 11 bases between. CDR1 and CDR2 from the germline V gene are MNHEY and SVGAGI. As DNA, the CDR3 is TGTGCCAGCAGTTACGTGGACGATAAAGATACGCAGTATTTT. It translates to CASSYVDDKDTQYF.

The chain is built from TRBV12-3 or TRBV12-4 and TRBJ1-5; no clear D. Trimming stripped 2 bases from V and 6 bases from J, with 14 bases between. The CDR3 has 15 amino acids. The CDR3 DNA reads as TGTGCCAGCAGTTTAAAGGGAGAGTGCAGTCAGCCCCAGCATTTT. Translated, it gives CASSLKGECSQPQHF.

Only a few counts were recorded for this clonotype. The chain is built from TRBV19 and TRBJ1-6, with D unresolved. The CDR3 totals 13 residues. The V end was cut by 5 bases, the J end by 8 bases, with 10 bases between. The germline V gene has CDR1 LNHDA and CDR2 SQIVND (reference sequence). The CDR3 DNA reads TGTGCCAGTAGTCTCTCGACGCATTCACCCCTCCACTTT. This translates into CASSLSTHSPLHF. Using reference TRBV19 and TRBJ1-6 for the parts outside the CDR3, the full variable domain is DGGITQSPKYLFRKEGQNVTLSCEQNLNHDAMYWYRQDPGQGLRLIYYSQIVNDFQKGDIAEGYSVSREKKESFPLTVTSAQKNPTAFYLCASSLSTHSPLHFGNGTRLTVT.

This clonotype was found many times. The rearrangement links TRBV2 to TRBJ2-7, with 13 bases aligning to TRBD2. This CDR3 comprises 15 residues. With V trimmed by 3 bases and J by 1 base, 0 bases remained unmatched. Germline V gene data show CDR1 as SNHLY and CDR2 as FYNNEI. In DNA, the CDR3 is TGTGCCAGCAGTGAGGGACTAGCGGGGTCCTACGAGCAGTACTTC. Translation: CASSEGLAGSYEQYF.

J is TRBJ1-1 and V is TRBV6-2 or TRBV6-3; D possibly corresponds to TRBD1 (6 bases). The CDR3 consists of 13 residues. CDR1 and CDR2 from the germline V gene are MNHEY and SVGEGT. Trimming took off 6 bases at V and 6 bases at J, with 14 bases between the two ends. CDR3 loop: CASSGGAKAEAFF. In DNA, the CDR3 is TGTGCCAGCAGCGGGGGGGCTAAGGCTGAAGCTTTCTTT.

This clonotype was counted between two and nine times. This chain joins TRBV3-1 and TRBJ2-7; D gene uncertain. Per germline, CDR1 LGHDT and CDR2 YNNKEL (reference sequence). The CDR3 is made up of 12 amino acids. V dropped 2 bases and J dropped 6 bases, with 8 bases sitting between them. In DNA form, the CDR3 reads TGTGCCAGCAGCCAAATCTTGGGCGAGCAGTACTTC. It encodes CASSQILGEQYF.

CDR3 nucleotides: TGTGCCAGCAGGGCTGGAGGGACCTCTGGAAACACCATATATTTT. It translates to CASRAGGTSGNTIYF. This chain links TRBV6-2 or TRBV6-3 with TRBJ1-3; possible D gene TRBD1, 5 bases. CDR3 size: 15 residues. CDR1 is MNHEY and CDR2 is SVGEGT in the germline V gene. V lost 6 bases and J lost 0, with 12 bases in between.

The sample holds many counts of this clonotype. The CDR3 DNA reads TGTGCCAGTAGTATCGGTTTCGGGACAGCTATTGCTGAAGCTTTCTTT. It translates to CASSIGFGTAIAEAFF. This chain connects TRBV19 to TRBJ1-1, with 7 bases matching TRBD1. Germline lookup yields CDR1 LNHDA and CDR2 SQIVND (reference sequence). V gave up 3 bases and J gave up 6 bases; unmatched junction bases: 13. The CDR3 covers 16 residues.

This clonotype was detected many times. CDR3 amino acids: CASSQWGSSNQPQHF. CDR3 DNA sequence: TGCGCCAGCAGCCAGTGGGGCAGTAGCAATCAGCCCCAGCATTTT. The J gene is TRBJ1-5, the V gene TRBV4-1, with D possibly matching TRBD1 (5 bases). CDR3 size: 15 residues. The germline V gene has CDR1 MGHRA and CDR2 YSYEKL. Trimming stripped 3 bases from V and 0 bases from J, with 9 bases between.

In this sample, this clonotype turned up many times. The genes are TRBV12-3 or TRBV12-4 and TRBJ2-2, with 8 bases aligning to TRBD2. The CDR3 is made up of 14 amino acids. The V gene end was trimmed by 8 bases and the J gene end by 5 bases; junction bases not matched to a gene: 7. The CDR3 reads CASAAGGGTGELFF. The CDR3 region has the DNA TGTGCCAGCGCCGCGGGAGGAGGAACCGGGGAGCTGTTTTTT.